The rows below give T cell receptor beta chains drawn from one sample of a study of PD-1 blockade in classical Hodgkin lymphoma. Sequenced by immunoSEQ multiplex PCR; TCRdb stores in-frame clones only, minus some. The sample lists 9,500 to 10,000 clones, around 90% occurring once. The sequencing here drew on peripheral blood mononuclear cells (PBMCs), taken at baseline. These receptors were taken from a human donor with classical Hodgkin lymphoma. Both conserved end residues are part of each CDR3. D genes are given only for firm matches. Part of the rows lack a size; the others show once, few, many or a class for expanded clones.

v_gene,d_gene,j_gene,abundance,CDR3nt,CDR3aa
TRBV9,.,TRBJ2-7,.,TGTGCCAGCAGCGGTTTGGGGGGTATGTCCTACGAGCAGTACTTC,CASSGLGGMSYEQYF
TRBV6-4,TRBD1,TRBJ2-2,.,TGTGCCAGCAGTGACCACAGGGGAGAGACCGGGGAGCTGTTTTTT,CASSDHRGETGELFF
TRBV9,TRBD1,TRBJ1-2,once,TGTGCCAGCAGCGGGGGACAGGGGGACTATGGCTACACCTTC,CASSGGQGDYGYTF
TRBV11-3,TRBD1,TRBJ2-6,.,TGTGCCAGCAGCTCCTGGGACAGGGGGCAATCTGGGGCCAACGTCCTGACTTTC,CASSSWDRGQSGANVLTF
TRBV6-1,TRBD2,TRBJ2-2,.,TGTGCCAGCAATAAGCGGGATGTCGGGGAGCTGTTTTTT,CASNKRDVGELFF
TRBV30,TRBD2,TRBJ2-7,.,TGTGCCTGGACCCTCCGGGCTAGCGGGAGAAAGGGCGAGCAGTACTTC,CAWTLRASGRKGEQYF
TRBV28,.,TRBJ1-5,.,TGTGCCAGCAGTTTATCCAGGGTCCCTTATAGCAATCAGCCCCAGCATTTT,CASSLSRVPYSNQPQHF
TRBV5-1,.,TRBJ1-1,.,TGCGCCAGCAGTACCTCTAAGACAGGGAACACTGAAGCTTTCTTT,CASSTSKTGNTEAFF
TRBV30,.,TRBJ2-6,.,TGTGCCTGGAGTGTAGGGGGCTCTGGGGCCAACGTCCTGACTTTC,CAWSVGGSGANVLTF
TRBV7-3,TRBD2,TRBJ2-7,.,TGTGCCAGCAGCTTAGTGCGGGGGATGAAGGAGCAGTACTTC,CASSLVRGMKEQYF
TRBV25-1,.,TRBJ1-1,.,TGTGCCAGCAGTGTCGGGTTTCGGAACACTGAAGCTTTCTTT,CASSVGFRNTEAFF
TRBV30,.,TRBJ1-5,once,TGTGCCTGGAGTGTGCAAGGGCGGCAGCCCCAGCATTTT,CAWSVQGRQPQHF
TRBV15,TRBD2,TRBJ2-5,.,TGTGCCACCAGCAGAGAAGCGGGAAGCGTAGAGACCCAGTACTTC,CATSREAGSVETQYF
TRBV13,.,TRBJ2-7,.,TGTGCCAGCAGCTTAGTGTTTTACGAGCAGTACTTC,CASSLVFYEQYF
TRBV4-1,TRBD1,TRBJ1-5,.,TGCGCCAGCAGCCAGGGACAGGGGGATATTCAGCCCCAGCATTTT,CASSQGQGDIQPQHF
TRBV29-1,.,TRBJ1-2,.,TGCAGCGCCGCAGGGTATCAGGAAGGCTACACCTTC,CSAAGYQEGYTF
TRBV2,.,TRBJ2-3,.,TGTGCCAGCAGCCTTGGATTCTCTAGCACAGATACGCAGTATTTT,CASSLGFSSTDTQYF
TRBV19,.,TRBJ2-3,.,TGTGCCAGTATAGCAGCGCTGAGCACAGATACGCAGTATTTT,CASIAALSTDTQYF
TRBV7-9,TRBD1,TRBJ2-7,.,TGTGCCAGCAGCTTATCCGGGACAGGACACTACGAGCAGTACTTC,CASSLSGTGHYEQYF
TRBV19,TRBD1,TRBJ1-5,.,TGTGCCACTAAGGGGGCTGGGCAGCCCCAGCATTTT,CATKGAGQPQHF
TRBV7-6,TRBD2,TRBJ2-7,.,TGTGCCAGCAGCGGGACTAGCGGCGAGCAGTACTTC,CASSGTSGEQYF
TRBV2,.,TRBJ2-7,.,TGTGCCAGCTTGGACGGGAACCGATACGAGCAGTACTTC,CASLDGNRYEQYF
TRBV4-1,.,TRBJ2-5,.,TGCGCCAGCAGCCAAGAGACAGGATTCAACCGCAAGACCCAGTACTTC,CASSQETGFNRKTQYF
TRBV6-1,.,TRBJ2-7,.,TGTGCCAGCAGCGTAGGAGGGGCACTTTCCTACGAGCAGTACTTC,CASSVGGALSYEQYF
TRBV28,.,TRBJ2-5,.,TGTGCCAGCAGACTCCCGGGACTTCAAGAGACCCAGTACTTC,CASRLPGLQETQYF
TRBV6-1,.,TRBJ1-3,.,TGTGCCAGCAGTTTTTCACAGACTGGAAACACCATATATTTT,CASSFSQTGNTIYF
TRBV5-8,.,TRBJ2-1,.,TGTGCCAGTGACCGAGGCACCACCAGCGCCTACAATGAGCAGTTCTTC,CASDRGTTSAYNEQFF